Described below is a single TCR beta chain sequence and its context. The data are from a study of control samples from healthy donors and cancer patients. Sequencing used immunoSEQ multiplex PCR; TCRdb keeps in-frame clones, though not all of them. The sample holds around 150,000 clones, approximately 96% seen once. V was shortened by 3 bases and J by 5 bases, with 11 bases between the two germline ends. The CDR3 runs 14 residues. Germline V CDR1 and CDR2: LGHNA, YSLEER. The sequence came from a middle-aged woman in good health. The rearrangement links TRBV4-3 to TRBJ1-5, with D possibly being TRBD1 (5 bases). Sequencing used blood. The CDR3 sequence is CASSQNPGDQPQHF. CDR3 coding DNA: TGCGCCAGCAGCCAGAATCCGGGGGATCAGCCCCAGCATTTT.